This T cell receptor (beta chain) was captured in a study of T cell repertoires in cytomegalovirus infection. This clonotype was counted at least ten times. From germline, CDR1 is SGHVS and CDR2 FQNEAQ. The germline V and J ends were trimmed by 4 bases and 1 base, with 8 bases remaining between them. The CDR3 has 14 amino acids. MiXCR was run by TCRdb on the reads, yielding one entry per CDR3 protein. Seen here are a few hundred thousand distinct CDR3 sequences, roughly 29% observed once, and the top ten hold approximately 13%. Sequences were obtained from PBMCs. The chain is built from TRBV7-8 and TRBJ1-5, with D maybe TRBD1 (6 bases). The receptor was derived from a human donor in good health (CMV status not recorded). Some clones in this sample may be carry-over from other donors' samples. The CDR3 sequence is CASSYGQSNQPQHF. The DNA of the CDR3 is TGTGCCAGCAGCTATGGACAGAGCAATCAGCCCCAGCATTTT.